This TCR beta chain was recovered during a study of T cells after yellow fever vaccination. As for the study in general: The fractions with low cell numbers were processed using SMART-Seq v4 Ultra Low Input.

The CDR3 runs 16 residues. Deletions cut 3 bases from V and 5 bases from J, with 17 bases between. CDR1 and CDR2 from the germline V gene are ENHRY and SYGVKD. The TCR cDNA carried a universal primer site and UMIs from 5'RACE template switching. TCRdb ran MiXCR on the 5' RACE reads and lists one entry per CDR3 protein. The table lists hundreds of thousands of distinct CDR3 sequences, about 12% of them singletons. This clonotype was detected only a few times. The genes are TRBV10-3 and TRBJ2-1; possibly TRBD2 for D (5 bases). The sequencing here drew on PBMCs, taken on the day of the yellow fever booster vaccination. This sequence originates from a man younger than 40 who received the YFV17D yellow fever vaccine. The CDR3 here is CAISDSRAEGNNEQFF. In DNA, the CDR3 is TGTGCCATCAGTGATTCGAGGGCCGAAGGAAACAATGAGCAGTTCTTC.